What follows are 8 T cell receptor beta chains derived from one specimen sequenced in a study of graft-versus-host responses after intestinal transplantation (dated by TCRdb to the early 2020s). Dithiothreitol, EDTA incubations and collagenase D digestion were used to isolate intraepithelial and lamina propria lymphocytes from graft specimens. Library preparation was by the immunoSEQ multiplex PCR assay. The table comes from immuneACCESS by way of TCRdb, which keeps in-frame sequences with V and J called. Part of the clones is missing from these tables; in studies checked, under half for an unresolved V gene and the rest for unknown reasons. For this sample the table gives 3,500 to 4,000 clones, of which over 55% were detected only once. Around 10% of the sample goes to the ten largest clones. Sequenced material: ileum tissue, taken approximately 960 days after intestinal transplantation. The receptors were sampled from a human patient who received an intestinal transplant, so some T cells may come from the graft donor.

This clone came up once. The rearrangement links TRBV6-6 to TRBJ1-3; the D gene is possibly TRBD1 (5 bases). V was clipped by 4 bases and J by 9 bases, with 19 bases between them. The CDR3 consists of 15 residues. CDR1 and CDR2 (germline): MNHNY, SVGAGI (reference sequence). CDR3 loop: CASSSLGRDRGTIYF. DNA for the CDR3: TGTGCCAGCAGTTCCCTCGGGAGGGATAGGGGCACCATATATTTT.

Within the sample, this clone is large. The chain links TRBV15 to TRBJ2-2, with a possible D match to TRBD1 (6 bases). The germline V gene has CDR1 LNHNV and CDR2 YYDKDF (reference sequence). The CDR3 runs 15 residues. V lost 3 bases and J 5 bases, leaving 13 bases between the germline ends. CDR3 amino acids: CATSRVPQGTGELFF. CDR3 in DNA: TGTGCCACCAGCAGGGTCCCACAGGGTACCGGGGAGCTGTTTTTT.

This clone showed up just a few times. The chain is built from TRBV5-4 and TRBJ2-5, with 9 bases that match TRBD1. V trimming: 7 bases; J trimming: 5 bases; junction bases outside the gene matches: 12. CDR1 is SGHNT, CDR2 YYREEE, per germline (reference sequence). The CDR3 sequence is 15 residues long. CDR3 in DNA: TGTGCCAGCGGCCACGGGGGAACAGGGGGCGAGACCCAGTACTTC. It yields the protein CASGHGGTGGETQYF.

J is TRBJ2-5 and V is TRBV5-6; the match to TRBD2 covers 8 bases. Germline assignment: CDR1 SGHDT and CDR2 YYEEEE. The CDR3 length is 15 residues. With 2 bases clipped from V and 2 bases from J, the junction kept 5 bases outside the gene matches. The CDR3 DNA reads TGTGCCAGCAGCTTATTCGCGGGGGGTCAAGAGACCCAGTACTTC. This translates into CASSLFAGGQETQYF. Drawing the rest from reference TRBV5-6 and TRBJ2-5, the complete variable domain is DAGVTQSPTHLIKTRGQQVTLRCSPKSGHDTVSWYQQALGQGPQFIFQYYEEEERQRGNFPDRFSGHQFPNYSSELNVNALLLGDSALYLCASSLFAGGQETQYFGPGTRLLVL.

The chain links TRBV28 to TRBJ2-3; tentative D call: TRBD1 (5 bases). V was cut by 0 bases and J by 3 bases, with 16 bases left in between. The germline CDR1 and CDR2 sequences are MDHEN and SYDVKM. The CDR3 runs to 17 residues. The CDR3 here is CASSLWVGSQGTDTQYF. In nucleotides, the CDR3 is TGTGCCAGCAGTTTATGGGTTGGCAGCCAGGGAACAGATACGCAGTATTTT.

The V call is TRBV10-2, the J call TRBJ2-5; 8 bases are shared with TRBD1. Germline V gene sequence: CDR1 WSHSY, CDR2 SAAADI. The CDR3 is made up of 13 amino acids. V trimming: 3 bases; J trimming: 4 bases; junction bases outside the gene matches: 1. The CDR3 DNA sequence: TGCGCCAGCAGTGACAGGGGGCGAGAGACCCAGTACTTC. This encodes CASSDRGRETQYF.

This clone occurred once. The chain combines TRBV2 with TRBJ2-1, with a tentative D call TRBD1 (5 bases). CDR1 and CDR2 from the germline V gene are SNHLY and FYNNEI. V was trimmed by 4 bases and J by 0 bases, leaving 10 bases between them. CDR3 length: 15 residues. The CDR3 DNA sequence: TGTGCCAGCAGTGGGGGCGTTAGCTCCTACAATGAGCAGTTCTTC. Translation gives CASSGGVSSYNEQFF. The full variable domain, in which reference TRBV2 and TRBJ2-1 provide the parts outside the CDR3, is EPEVTQTPSHQVTQMGQEVILRCVPISNHLYFYWYRQILGQKVEFLVSFYNNEISEKSEIFDDQFSVERPDGSNFTLKIRSTKLEDSAMYFCASSGGVSSYNEQFFGPGTRLTVL.

The chain carries TRBV7-6 and TRBJ1-5; weak D call: TRBD1 (5 bases). Germline CDR1 reads SGHVS; CDR2 reads FNYEAQ. V lost 6 bases and J 2 bases, leaving 17 bases between the germline ends. This CDR3 has 16 amino acids. The CDR3 sequence is CASSWHQGDGNQPQHF. The DNA for the CDR3 is TGTGCCAGCAGTTGGCATCAGGGTGATGGCAATCAGCCCCAGCATTTT.